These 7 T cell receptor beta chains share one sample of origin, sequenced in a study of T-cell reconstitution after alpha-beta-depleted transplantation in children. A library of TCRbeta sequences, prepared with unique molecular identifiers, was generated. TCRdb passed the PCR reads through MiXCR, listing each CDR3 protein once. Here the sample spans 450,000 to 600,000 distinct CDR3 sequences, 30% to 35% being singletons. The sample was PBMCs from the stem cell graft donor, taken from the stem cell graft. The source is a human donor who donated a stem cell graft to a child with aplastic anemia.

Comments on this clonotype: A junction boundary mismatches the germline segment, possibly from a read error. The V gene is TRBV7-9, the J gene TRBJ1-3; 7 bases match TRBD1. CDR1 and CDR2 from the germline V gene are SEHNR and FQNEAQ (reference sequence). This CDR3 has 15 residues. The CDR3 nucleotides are TGTGCCAGCAGCTCCAACAGGGGAACTGGGAACACCATATATTTT. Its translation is CASSSNRGTGNTIYF.

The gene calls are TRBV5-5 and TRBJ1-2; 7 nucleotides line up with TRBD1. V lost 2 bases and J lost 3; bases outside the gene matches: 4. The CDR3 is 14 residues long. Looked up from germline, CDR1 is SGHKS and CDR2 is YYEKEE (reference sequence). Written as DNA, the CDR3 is TGTGCCAGCAGCTTCGACACAGGGGACTATGGCTACACCTTC. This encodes CASSFDTGDYGYTF.

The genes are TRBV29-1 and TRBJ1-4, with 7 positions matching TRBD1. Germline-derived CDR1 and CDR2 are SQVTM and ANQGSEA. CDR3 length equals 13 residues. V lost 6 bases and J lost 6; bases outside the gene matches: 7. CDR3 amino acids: CSVLGQFDEKLFF. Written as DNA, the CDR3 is TGCAGCGTCCTGGGACAGTTTGATGAAAAACTGTTTTTT.

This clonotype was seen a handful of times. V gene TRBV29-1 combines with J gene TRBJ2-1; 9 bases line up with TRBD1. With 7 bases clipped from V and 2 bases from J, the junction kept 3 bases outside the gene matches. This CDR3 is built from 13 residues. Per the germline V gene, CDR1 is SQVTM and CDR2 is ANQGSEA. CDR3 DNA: TGCAGCGCCGACAGGGGGACCTACAATGAGCAGTTCTTC. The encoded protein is CSADRGTYNEQFF.

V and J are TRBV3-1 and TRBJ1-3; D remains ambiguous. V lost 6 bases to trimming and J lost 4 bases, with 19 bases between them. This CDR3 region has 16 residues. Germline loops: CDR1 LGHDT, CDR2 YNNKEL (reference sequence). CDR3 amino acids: CASSPSVGSAGNTIYF. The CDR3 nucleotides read TGTGCCAGCAGTCCTTCGGTGGGGTCCGCAGGAAACACCATATATTTT.

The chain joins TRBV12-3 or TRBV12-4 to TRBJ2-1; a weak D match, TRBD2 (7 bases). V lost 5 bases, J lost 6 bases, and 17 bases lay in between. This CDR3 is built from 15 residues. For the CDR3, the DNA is TGTGCCAGCAGTACTTGGGGGGGGCTGAGCAATGAGCAGTTCTTC. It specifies CASSTWGGLSNEQFF.

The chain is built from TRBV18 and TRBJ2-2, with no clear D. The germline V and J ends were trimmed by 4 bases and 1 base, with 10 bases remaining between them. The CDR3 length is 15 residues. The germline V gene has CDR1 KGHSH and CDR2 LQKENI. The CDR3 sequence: CASSRHKENTGELFF. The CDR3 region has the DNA TGTGCCAGCTCACGACATAAGGAGAACACCGGGGAGCTGTTTTTT.